This record looks at one TCR beta chain sequence and its context. Antigen: not known. The source of the sample is a study of CD8+ T cells in alopecia areata. The wider study: Patients took tofacitinib for 6 to 18 months, followed by 6 drug-free months.

Isolated RNA was reverse transcribed into cDNA used as the sequencing template. Assay used: immunoSEQ multiplex PCR; TCRdb lists only in-frame clones, some missing. This table has several thousand clones, approximately 67% appearing once. Findings of the study overall: Sequenced scalp T cells also include alphabeta T cells resident in normal skin. Scalp lesions, especially in alopecia totalis/universalis, had higher clonality than normal scalp.

Peripheral blood, together with lesional scalp punch biopsies, was collected from alopecia areata patients. Source: skin, taken at week 0. This receptor was identified in a human donor with alopecia areata.

The CDR3 coding sequence is TGTGCCAGCAGCTGGACAGGGGGCAATGAGCAGTTCTTC. Encoded protein: CASSWTGGNEQFF. V and J are TRBV7-8 and TRBJ2-1; 10 bases line up with TRBD1. Unmatched junction bases numbered 0, after V lost 4 bases and J lost 6 bases. The CDR3 consists of 13 residues. Germline V gene data show CDR1 as SGHVS and CDR2 as FQNEAQ.